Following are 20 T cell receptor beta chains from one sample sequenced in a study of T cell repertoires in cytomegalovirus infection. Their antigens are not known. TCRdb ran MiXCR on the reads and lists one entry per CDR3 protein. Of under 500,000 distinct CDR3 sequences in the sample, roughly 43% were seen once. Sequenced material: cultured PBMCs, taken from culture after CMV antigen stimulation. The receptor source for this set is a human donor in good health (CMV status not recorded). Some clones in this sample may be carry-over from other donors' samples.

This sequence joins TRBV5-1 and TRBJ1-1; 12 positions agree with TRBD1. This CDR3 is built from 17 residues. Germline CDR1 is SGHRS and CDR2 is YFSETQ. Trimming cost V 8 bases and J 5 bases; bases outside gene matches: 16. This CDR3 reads CARGFARDRGQCTEAFF. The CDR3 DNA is TGCGCCAGAGGATTTGCCCGGGACAGGGGGCAATGTACTGAAGCTTTCTTT.

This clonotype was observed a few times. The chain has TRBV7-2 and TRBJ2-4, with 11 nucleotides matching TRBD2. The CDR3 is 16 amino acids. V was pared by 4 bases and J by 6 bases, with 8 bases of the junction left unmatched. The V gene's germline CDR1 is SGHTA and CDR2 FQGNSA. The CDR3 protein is CASSSWGTSGLNIQYF. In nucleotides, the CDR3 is TGTGCCAGCAGCTCTTGGGGGACTAGCGGATTAAACATTCAGTACTTC. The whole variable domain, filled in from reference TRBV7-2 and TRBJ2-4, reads GAGVSQSPSNKVTEKGKDVELRCDPISGHTALYWYRQSLGQGLEFLIYFQGNSAPDKSGLPSDRFSAERTGGSVSTLTIQRTQQEDSAVYLCASSSWGTSGLNIQYFGAGTRLSVL.

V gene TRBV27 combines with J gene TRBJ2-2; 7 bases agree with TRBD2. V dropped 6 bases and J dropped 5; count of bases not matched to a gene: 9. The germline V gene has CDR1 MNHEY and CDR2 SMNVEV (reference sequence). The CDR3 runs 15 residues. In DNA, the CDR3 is TGTGCCAGCAGCTTAAGGGACTACCCAACCGGGGAGCTGTTTTTT. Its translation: CASSLRDYPTGELFF.

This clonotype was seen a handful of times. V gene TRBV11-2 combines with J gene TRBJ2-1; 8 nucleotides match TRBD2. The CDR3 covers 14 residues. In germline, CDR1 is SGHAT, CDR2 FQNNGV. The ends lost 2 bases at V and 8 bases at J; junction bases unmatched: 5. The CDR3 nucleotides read TGTGCCAGCAGCTTACTAGCGGGTTACGATGAGCAGTTCTTC. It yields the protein CASSLLAGYDEQFF.

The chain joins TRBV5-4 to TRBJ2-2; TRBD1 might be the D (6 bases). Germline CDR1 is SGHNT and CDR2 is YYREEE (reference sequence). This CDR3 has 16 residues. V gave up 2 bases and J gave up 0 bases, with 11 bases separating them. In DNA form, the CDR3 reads TGTGCCAGCAGCTTACGGACAGCCACGAACACCGGGGAGCTGTTTTTT. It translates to CASSLRTATNTGELFF.

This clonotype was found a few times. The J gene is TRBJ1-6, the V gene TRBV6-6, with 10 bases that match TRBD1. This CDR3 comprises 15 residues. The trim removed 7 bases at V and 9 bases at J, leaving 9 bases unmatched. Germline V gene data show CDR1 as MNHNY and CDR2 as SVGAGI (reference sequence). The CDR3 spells CASIPGQGRSSPLHF. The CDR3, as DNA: TGTGCCAGCATTCCGGGACAGGGGAGAAGTTCACCCCTCCACTTT.

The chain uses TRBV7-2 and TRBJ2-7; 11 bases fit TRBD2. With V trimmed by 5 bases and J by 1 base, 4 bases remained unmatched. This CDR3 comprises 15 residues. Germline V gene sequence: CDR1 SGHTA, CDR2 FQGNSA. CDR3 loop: CASSIRLAGSYEQYF. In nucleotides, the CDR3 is TGTGCCAGCAGCATAAGACTAGCGGGATCCTACGAGCAGTACTTC.

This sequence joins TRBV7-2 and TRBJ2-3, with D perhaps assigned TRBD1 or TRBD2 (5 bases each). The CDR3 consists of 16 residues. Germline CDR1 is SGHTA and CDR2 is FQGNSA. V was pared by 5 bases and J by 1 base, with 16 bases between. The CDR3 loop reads CASSPRGRGGTDTQYF. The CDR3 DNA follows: TGTGCCAGCAGCCCGAGGGGCCGGGGTGGCACAGATACGCAGTATTTT.

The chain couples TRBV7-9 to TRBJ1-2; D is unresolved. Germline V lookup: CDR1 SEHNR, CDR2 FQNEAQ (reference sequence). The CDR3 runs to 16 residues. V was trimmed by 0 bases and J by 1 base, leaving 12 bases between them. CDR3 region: CASSLAGTQLNYGYTF. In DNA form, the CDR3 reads TGTGCCAGCAGCTTAGCAGGAACGCAACTTAACTATGGCTACACCTTC.

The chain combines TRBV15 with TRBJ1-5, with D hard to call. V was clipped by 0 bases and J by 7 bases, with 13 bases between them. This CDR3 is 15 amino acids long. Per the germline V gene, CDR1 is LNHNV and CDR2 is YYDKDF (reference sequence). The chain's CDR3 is CATSRDAGEGQPQHF. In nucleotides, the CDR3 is TGTGCCACCAGCAGAGATGCGGGAGAAGGCCAGCCCCAGCATTTT.

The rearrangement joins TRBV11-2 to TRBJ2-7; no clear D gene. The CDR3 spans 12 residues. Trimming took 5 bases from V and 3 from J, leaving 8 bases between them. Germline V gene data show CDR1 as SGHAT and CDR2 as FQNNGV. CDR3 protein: CASSNALYEQYF. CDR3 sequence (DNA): TGTGCCAGCAGCAACGCCCTCTACGAGCAGTACTTC.

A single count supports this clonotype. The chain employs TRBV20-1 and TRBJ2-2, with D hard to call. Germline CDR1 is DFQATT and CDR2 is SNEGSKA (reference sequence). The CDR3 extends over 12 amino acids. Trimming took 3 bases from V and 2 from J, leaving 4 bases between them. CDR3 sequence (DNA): TGCAGTGCTAGCGGTAACACCGGGGAGCTGTTTTTT. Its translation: CSASGNTGELFF.

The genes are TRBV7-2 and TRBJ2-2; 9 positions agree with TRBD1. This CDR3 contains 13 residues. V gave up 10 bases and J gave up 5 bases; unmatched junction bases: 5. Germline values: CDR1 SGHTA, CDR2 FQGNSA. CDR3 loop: CATRTGATGELFF. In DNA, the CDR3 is TGTGCCACCCGGACAGGGGCGACCGGGGAGCTGTTTTTT.

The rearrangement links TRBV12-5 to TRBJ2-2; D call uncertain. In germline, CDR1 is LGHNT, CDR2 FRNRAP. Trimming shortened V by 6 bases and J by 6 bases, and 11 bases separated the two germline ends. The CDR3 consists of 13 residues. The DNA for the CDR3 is TGTGCTAGTGGCCCGCCGGTATCCGGGGAGCTGTTTTTT. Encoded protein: CASGPPVSGELFF.

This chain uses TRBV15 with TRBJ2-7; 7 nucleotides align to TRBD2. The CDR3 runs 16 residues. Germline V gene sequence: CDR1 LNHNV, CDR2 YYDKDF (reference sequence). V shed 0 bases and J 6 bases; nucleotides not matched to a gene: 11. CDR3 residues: CATSRDPFAGAGEQYF. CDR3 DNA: TGTGCCACCAGCAGAGATCCATTTGCGGGAGCGGGCGAGCAGTACTTC.

The CDR3 DNA reads as TGCGCCAGCAGCATGACAGGAGGTAACGAGCAGTACTTC. This translates into CASSMTGGNEQYF. This chain connects TRBV5-1 to TRBJ2-7, with D possibly TRBD1 on 6 matching bases. This CDR3 spans 13 amino acids. The germline V and J ends were trimmed by 4 bases and 5 bases, with 13 bases remaining between them. Germline V gene lookup returns CDR1 SGHRS and CDR2 YFSETQ.

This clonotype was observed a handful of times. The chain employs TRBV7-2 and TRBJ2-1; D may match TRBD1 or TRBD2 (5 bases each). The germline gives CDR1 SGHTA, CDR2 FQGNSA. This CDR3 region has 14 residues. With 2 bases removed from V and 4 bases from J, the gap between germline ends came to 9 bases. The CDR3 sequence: CASSLRGAYNEQFF. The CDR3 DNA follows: TGTGCCAGCAGCTTAAGGGGAGCTTACAATGAGCAGTTCTTC.

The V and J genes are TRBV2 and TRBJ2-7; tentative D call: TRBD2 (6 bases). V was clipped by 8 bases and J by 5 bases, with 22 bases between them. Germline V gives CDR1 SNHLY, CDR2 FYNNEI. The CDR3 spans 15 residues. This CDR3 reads CASGRNGGTLDEQYF. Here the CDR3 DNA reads TGTGCCAGCGGAAGAAACGGGGGTACTCTTGACGAGCAGTACTTC.

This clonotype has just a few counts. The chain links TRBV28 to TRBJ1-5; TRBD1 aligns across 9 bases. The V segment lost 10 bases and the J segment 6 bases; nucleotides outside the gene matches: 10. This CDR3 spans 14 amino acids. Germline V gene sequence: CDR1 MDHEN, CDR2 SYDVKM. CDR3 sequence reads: CAISTGTGFQPQHF. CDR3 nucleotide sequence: TGTGCCATTTCCACCGGGACAGGGTTTCAGCCCCAGCATTTT.

CDR3 sequence reads: CASSSTENTGELFF. The CDR3 region has the DNA TGTGCCAGCAGCTCGACCGAGAACACCGGGGAGCTGTTTTTT. The chain is built from TRBV7-9 and TRBJ2-2, with no clear D. V was clipped by 4 bases and J by 1 base, with 7 bases between them. Germline values: CDR1 SEHNR, CDR2 FQNEAQ (reference sequence). This CDR3 has 14 residues.